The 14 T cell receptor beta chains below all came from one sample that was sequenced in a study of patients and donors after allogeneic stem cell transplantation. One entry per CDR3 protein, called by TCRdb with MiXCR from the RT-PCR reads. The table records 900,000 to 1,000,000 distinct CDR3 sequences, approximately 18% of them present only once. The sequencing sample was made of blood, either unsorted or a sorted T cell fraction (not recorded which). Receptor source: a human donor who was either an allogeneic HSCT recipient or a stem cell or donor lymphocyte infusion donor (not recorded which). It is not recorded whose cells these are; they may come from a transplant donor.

The DNA of the CDR3 is TGCAGCGTTGAAGTTGGGGGCTCGAGTGAGCAGTACTTC. Amino acid sequence: CSVEVGGSSEQYF. The genes are TRBV29-1 and TRBJ2-7, with TRBD1 as a possible D gene (6 bases). Germline values: CDR1 SQVTM, CDR2 ANQGSEA. CDR3 size: 13 residues. The ends were cut back, 1 base at V and 7 bases at J, with 14 bases in the middle.

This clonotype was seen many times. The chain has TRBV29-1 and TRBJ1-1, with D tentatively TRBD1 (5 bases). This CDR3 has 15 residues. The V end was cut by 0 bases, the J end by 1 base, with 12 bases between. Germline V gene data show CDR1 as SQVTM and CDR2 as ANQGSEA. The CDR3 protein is CSVEDPKGKNTEAFF. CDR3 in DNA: TGCAGCGTTGAAGATCCGAAGGGGAAGAACACTGAAGCTTTCTTT.

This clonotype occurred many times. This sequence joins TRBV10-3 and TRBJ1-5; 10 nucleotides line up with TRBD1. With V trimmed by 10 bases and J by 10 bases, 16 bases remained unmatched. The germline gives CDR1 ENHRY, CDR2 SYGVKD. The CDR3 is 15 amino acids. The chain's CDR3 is CATDRQGTGEPPQHF. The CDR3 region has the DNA TGTGCCACCGACCGGCAAGGGACAGGGGAACCCCCCCAGCATTTT.

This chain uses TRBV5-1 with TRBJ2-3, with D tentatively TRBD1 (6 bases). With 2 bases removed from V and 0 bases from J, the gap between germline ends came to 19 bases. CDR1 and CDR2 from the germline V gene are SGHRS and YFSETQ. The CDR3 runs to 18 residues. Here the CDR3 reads CASSFLPGVPPSTDTQYF. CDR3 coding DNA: TGCGCCAGCAGCTTCCTCCCAGGGGTTCCGCCTAGCACAGATACGCAGTATTTT.

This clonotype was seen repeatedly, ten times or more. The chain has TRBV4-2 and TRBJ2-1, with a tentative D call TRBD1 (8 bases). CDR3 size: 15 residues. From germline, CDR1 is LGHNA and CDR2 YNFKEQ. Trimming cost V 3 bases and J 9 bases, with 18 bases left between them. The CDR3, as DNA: TGTGCCAGCAGCCAGCCTACGACAGGGGAGGGTGAGCAGTTCTTC. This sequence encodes CASSQPTTGEGEQFF.

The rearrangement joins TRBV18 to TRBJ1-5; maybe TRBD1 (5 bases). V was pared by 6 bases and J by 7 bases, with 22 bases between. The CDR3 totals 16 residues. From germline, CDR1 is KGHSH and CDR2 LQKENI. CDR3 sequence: CASSNLEASGDQPQHF. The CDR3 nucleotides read TGTGCCAGCTCCAACCTAGAAGCAAGTGGGGACCAGCCCCAGCATTTT. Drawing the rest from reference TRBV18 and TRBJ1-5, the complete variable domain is NAGVMQNPRHLVRRRGQEARLRCSPMKGHSHVYWYRQLPEEGLKFMVYLQKENIIDESGMPKERFSAEFPKEGPSILRIQQVVRGDSAAYFCASSNLEASGDQPQHFGDGTRLSIL.

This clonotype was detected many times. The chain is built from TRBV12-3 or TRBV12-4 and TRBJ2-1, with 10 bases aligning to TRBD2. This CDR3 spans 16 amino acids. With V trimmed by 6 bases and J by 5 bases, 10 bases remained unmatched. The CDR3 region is CASSHELAGRDNEQFF. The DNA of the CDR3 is TGTGCCAGCAGCCACGAACTAGCGGGACGCGACAATGAGCAGTTCTTC.

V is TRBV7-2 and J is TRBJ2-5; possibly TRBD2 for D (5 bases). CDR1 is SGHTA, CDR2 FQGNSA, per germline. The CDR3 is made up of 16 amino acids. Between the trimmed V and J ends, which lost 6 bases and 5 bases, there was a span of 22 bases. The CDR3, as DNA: TGTGCCAGCAGTCAAGCGGCTCTGACTGGCCTGGAGACCCAGTACTTC. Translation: CASSQAALTGLETQYF.

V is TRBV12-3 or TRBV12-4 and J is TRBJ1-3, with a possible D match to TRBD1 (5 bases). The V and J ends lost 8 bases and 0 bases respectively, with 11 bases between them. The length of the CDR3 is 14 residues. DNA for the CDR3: TGTGCCAGCGGAACAGGTTTCTCTGGAAACACCATATATTTT. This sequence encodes CASGTGFSGNTIYF.

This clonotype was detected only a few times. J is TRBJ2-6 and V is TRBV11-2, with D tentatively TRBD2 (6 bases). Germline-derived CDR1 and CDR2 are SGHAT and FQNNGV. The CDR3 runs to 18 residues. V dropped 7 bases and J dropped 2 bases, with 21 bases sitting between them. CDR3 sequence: CASTYIGTVLTGANVLTF. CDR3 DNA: TGTGCCAGCACCTATATCGGGACTGTCTTAACTGGGGCCAACGTCCTGACTTTC.

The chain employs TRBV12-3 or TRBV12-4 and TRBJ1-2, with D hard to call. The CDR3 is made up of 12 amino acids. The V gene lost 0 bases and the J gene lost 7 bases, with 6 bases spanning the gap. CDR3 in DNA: TGTGCCAGCAGTTTAGCGCGAGTTGGCTACACCTTC. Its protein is CASSLARVGYTF.

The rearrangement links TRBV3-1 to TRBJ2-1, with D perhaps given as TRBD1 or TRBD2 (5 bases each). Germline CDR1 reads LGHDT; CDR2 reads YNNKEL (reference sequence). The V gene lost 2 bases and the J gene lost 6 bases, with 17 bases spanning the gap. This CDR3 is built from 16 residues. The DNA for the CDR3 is TGTGCCAGCAGCCAAAGGTCAGGGACGACCCCCAATGAGCAGTTCTTC. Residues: CASSQRSGTTPNEQFF.

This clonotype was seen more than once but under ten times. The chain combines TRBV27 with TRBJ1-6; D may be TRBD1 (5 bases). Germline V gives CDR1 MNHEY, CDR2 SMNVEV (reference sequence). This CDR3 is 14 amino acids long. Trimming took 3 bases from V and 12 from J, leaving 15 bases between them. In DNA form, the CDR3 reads TGTGCCAGCAGTTTGCCAGGGCAGGGTTTACCCCTCCACTTT. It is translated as CASSLPGQGLPLHF.

In nucleotides, the CDR3 is TGTGCCACCAGCAGAGATCGGGGGGCGCGGACTTTCTTT. It yields the protein CATSRDRGARTFF. The chain has TRBV15 and TRBJ1-1, with a tentative D call TRBD1 (6 bases). V lost 0 bases, J lost 12 bases, and 14 bases lay in between. The CDR3 runs to 13 residues. Germline assignment: CDR1 LNHNV and CDR2 YYDKDF (reference sequence).